The 14 T cell receptor beta chains listed next were all sequenced from one sample in a study of control samples from healthy donors and cancer patients. Method: immunoSEQ multiplex PCR; TCRdb's copy keeps in-frame clones and lacks some. The sample has about 89,000 clones, around nine tenths seen once; the top ten hold over 20%. Sequencing was done on a sample of blood. Source of these receptors: a man aged 25-40 years in good health.

The chain combines TRBV6-5 with TRBJ2-7; weak D call: TRBD1 (5 bases). The CDR3 has 14 residues. V dropped 4 bases and J dropped 2 bases, with 12 bases sitting between them. Germline V lookup: CDR1 MNHEY, CDR2 SVGAGI. The CDR3 here is CASSSRQPTYEQYF. For the CDR3, the DNA is TGTGCCAGCAGTTCTCGACAGCCGACCTACGAGCAGTACTTC.

This chain connects TRBV30 to TRBJ2-3, with D perhaps being TRBD1 or TRBD2 (5 bases each). The CDR3 has 14 residues. Germline V CDR1 and CDR2: GTSNPN, SVGIG (reference sequence). Trimming took 3 bases from V and 1 from J, leaving 11 bases between them. In nucleotides, the CDR3 is TGTGCCTGGAGGGCGAGGGGAGGCACAGATACGCAGTATTTT. Translated: CAWRARGGTDTQYF.

This clone showed up just once. CDR3 nucleotide sequence: TGTGCCAGCAGTCCGGACACCCTCCTACCGGGGGGGGCCAACGTCCTGACTTTC. Translation: CASSPDTLLPGGANVLTF. The J gene is TRBJ2-6, the V gene TRBV27; D could derive from TRBD1 or TRBD2 (5 bases each). V was pared by 5 bases and J by 4 bases, with 21 bases between. In germline, CDR1 is MNHEY, CDR2 SMNVEV (reference sequence). This CDR3 contains 18 residues.

V gene TRBV6-1 combines with J gene TRBJ2-2; tentatively, D is TRBD1 (6 bases). With 3 bases removed from V and 10 bases from J, the gap between germline ends came to 15 bases. CDR1 MNHNS and CDR2 SASEGT come from the germline V gene. The length of the CDR3 is 14 residues. The CDR3 spells CASSEGRGGVELFF. In nucleotides, the CDR3 is TGTGCCAGCAGTGAGGGCAGGGGTGGGGTGGAGCTGTTTTTT.

In the case of this clone: Other DNA sequences of this sample code for an identical CDR3. The chain links TRBV6-1 to TRBJ1-2, with 8 nucleotides matching TRBD1. V was pared by 2 bases and J by 3 bases, with 2 bases of the junction left unmatched. CDR3 length: 14 amino acids. Germline CDR1 MNHNS, CDR2 SASEGT. The CDR3 loop reads CASSEQGADYGYTF. The DNA of the CDR3 is TGTGCCAGCAGTGAACAGGGGGCTGACTATGGCTACACCTTC.

CDR3 loop: CASSFRENQETQYF. The CDR3 bases are TGTGCCAGCAGCTTCAGGGAAAACCAAGAGACCCAGTACTTC. The V and J genes are TRBV7-2 and TRBJ2-5; D possibly corresponds to TRBD1 (5 bases). CDR1 and CDR2 (germline): SGHTA, FQGNSA. CDR3 length: 14 amino acids. The germline V and J ends were trimmed by 3 bases and 0 bases, with 8 bases remaining between them. The whole variable domain, remainder taken from reference TRBV7-2 and TRBJ2-5, is GAGVSQSPSNKVTEKGKDVELRCDPISGHTALYWYRQSLGQGLEFLIYFQGNSAPDKSGLPSDRFSAERTGGSVSTLTIQRTQQEDSAVYLCASSFRENQETQYFGPGTRLLVL.

This rearrangement joins TRBV7-2 to TRBJ1-3, with TRBD1 matching over 7 bases. The germline gives CDR1 SGHTA, CDR2 FQGNSA. CDR3 length: 17 amino acids. The J segment lost 0 bases and the V segment lost 5 bases, leaving 10 bases of the junction unmatched. Here the CDR3 reads CASSPYNRGGSGNTIYF. CDR3 nucleotides: TGTGCCAGCAGCCCTTATAACAGGGGAGGCTCTGGAAACACCATATATTTT.

The chain couples TRBV6-6 to TRBJ1-2; D is perhaps TRBD1 (6 bases). V lost 2 bases and J 0 bases, leaving 13 bases between the germline ends. The CDR3 is made up of 16 amino acids. Germline loops: CDR1 MNHNY, CDR2 SVGAGI (reference sequence). CDR3 bases: TGTGCCAGCAGTTACCAAAAGGACAGCCCTAACTATGGCTACACCTTC. Translating gives CASSYQKDSPNYGYTF.

The rearrangement uses TRBV2 and TRBJ2-2; D is perhaps TRBD2 (6 bases). The V gene's germline CDR1 is SNHLY and CDR2 FYNNEI. There are 16 residues in the CDR3. Trimming removed 6 bases from V and 2 bases from J, with 16 bases in between. The CDR3 coding sequence is TGTGCCAGCAGAAGAGGGGCGGGGAGTAACACCGGGGAGCTGTTTTTT. Amino acid sequence: CASRRGAGSNTGELFF.

V usage is TRBV9 and J usage is TRBJ2-5; a possible D gene is TRBD2 (7 bases). Germline-derived CDR1 and CDR2 are SGDLS and YYNGEE. V was clipped by 2 bases and J by 5 bases, with 22 bases between them. The CDR3 totals 17 residues. In nucleotides, the CDR3 is TGTGCCAGCAGCGTGGGCGGGAGACAGGCGGGTGTGGAGACCCAGTACTTC. Its protein is CASSVGGRQAGVETQYF. The complete variable domain, with remaining parts taken from reference TRBV9 and TRBJ2-5, reads DSGVTQTPKHLITATGQRVTLRCSPRSGDLSVYWYQQSLDQGLQFLIQYYNGEERAKGNILERFSAQQFPDLHSELNLSSLELGDSALYFCASSVGGRQAGVETQYFGPGTRLLVL.

The chain employs TRBV6-4 and TRBJ2-2, with 9 bases that match TRBD2. Per germline, CDR1 MRHNA and CDR2 SNTAGT. The CDR3 runs to 16 residues. V lost 3 bases and J lost 4; bases outside the gene matches: 6. The CDR3 spells CASSDSSGGGTGELFF. In DNA, the CDR3 is TGTGCCAGCAGTGATAGTAGCGGGGGAGGCACCGGGGAGCTGTTTTTT.

This clone was picked up one time. V and J are TRBV5-1 and TRBJ2-7; 7 bases line up with TRBD1. The CDR3 runs 14 residues. Trimming took 4 bases from V and 6 from J; bases not matched to a gene: 10. Germline assignment: CDR1 SGHRS and CDR2 YFSETQ. The CDR3 bases are TGCGCCAGCAGCGGCGGACAGGTAGGGAGCGAGCAGTACTTC. As protein: CASSGGQVGSEQYF. Filled out from reference TRBV5-1 and TRBJ2-7, the complete variable domain reads KAGVTQTPRYLIKTRGQQVTLSCSPISGHRSVSWYQQTPGQGLQFLFEYFSETQRNKGNFPGRFSGRQFSNSRSEMNVSTLELGDSALYLCASSGGQVGSEQYFGPGTRLTVT.

The chain recombines TRBV5-1 with TRBJ2-1; 9 bases are a match to TRBD2. In germline, CDR1 is SGHRS, CDR2 YFSETQ. J was trimmed by 7 bases and V by 1 base; bases with no gene match: 6. The CDR3 has 15 amino acids. In nucleotides, the CDR3 is TGCGCCAGCAGCTTGAGTCTAGCGGGGCGAAATGAGCAGTTCTTC. Translated: CASSLSLAGRNEQFF.

This clone was seen once. V is TRBV12-5 and J is TRBJ2-1, with D hard to call. Germline CDR1 is LGHNT and CDR2 is FRNRAP. The ends were cut back, 1 base at V and 3 bases at J, with 4 bases in the middle. This CDR3 region has 13 residues. CDR3 residues: CASGLDHYNEQFF. CDR3 nucleotide sequence: TGTGCTAGTGGTTTGGACCACTACAATGAGCAGTTCTTC.